This T cell receptor beta chain was documented in a study of blood T cell repertoires in COVID-19. Overall study: There were acute and convalescent COVID-19 samples, and they came from the United States, Italy and Spain.

The CDR3 totals 18 residues. Germline values: CDR1 SGHDT, CDR2 YYEEEE. After removal of 3 bases from V and 1 base from J, the junction contained 16 bases not matched to a gene. Original analysis: Counts of nucleated cells, estimated from reference gene primer amplification, were obtained. The protocol was immunoSEQ multiplex PCR, while the TCRdb copy is restricted to in-frame clones and leaves out a portion. V, J and clone size are taken as reported in that table, and D and trimming were inferred from the DNA itself. This table has about 280,000 clones, nearly 90% appearing once. Study members were between roughly 18 and 90 years old and lived in approximately 25 US regions.

The chain joins TRBV5-6 to TRBJ2-7; TRBD2 matches at 7 bases. The TCR comes from a woman aged 18-29 years with acute COVID-19. The specimen was PBMCs or T cells enriched from blood (not recorded which). CDR3: CASSSGMWGGSRSYEQYF. The CDR3 bases are TGTGCCAGCAGCTCTGGGATGTGGGGCGGGAGCCGATCCTACGAGCAGTACTTC.